This is a list of T cell receptor beta chains from one sample in a study of blood T cell repertoires in COVID-19. Assay used: immunoSEQ multiplex PCR; TCRdb lists only in-frame clones, some missing. The table records approximately 240,000 clones, roughly 87% of them present only once. Sequencing input: PBMCs or T cells enriched from blood (not recorded which). These receptors were collected from a young woman with acute COVID-19. The CDR3 runs from the conserved cysteine through the conserved F or W. A D gene is named only where the DNA matches it firmly. A row's size may be missing; if present it is once, few, many or a size class.

TRBV7-9	.	.	TRBJ1-2	CASSLYSNSNYGYTF	TGTGCCAGCAGCTTATATTCGAACAGTAACTATGGCTACACCTTC
TRBV7-2	.	.	TRBJ1-1	CASSSSLNTEAFF	TGTGCCAGCAGCTCTAGCCTGAACACTGAAGCTTTCTTT
TRBV5-1	.	.	TRBJ2-2	CASSRTLNTNTGELFF	TGCGCCAGCAGCCGTACACTAAACACGAACACCGGGGAGCTGTTTTTT
TRBV11-3	.	TRBD2	TRBJ2-2	CASSLSGSDTGELFF	TGTGCCAGCAGCTTAAGCGGGAGCGACACCGGGGAGCTGTTTTTT
TRBV28	.	.	TRBJ2-4	CASSLGQVNGIQYF	TGTGCCAGCAGTTTAGGGCAGGTTAATGGCATTCAGTACTTC
TRBV19	.	.	TRBJ2-1	CASSPRAANEQFF	TGTGCCAGTAGTCCTCGAGCTGCTAATGAGCAGTTCTTC
TRBV9	.	.	TRBJ2-2	CASSGGAGYTGELFF	TGTGCCAGCAGCGGAGGCGCGGGGTACACCGGGGAGCTGTTTTTT
TRBV7-9	.	TRBD1	TRBJ1-5	CASSDTGGYQPQHF	TGTGCCAGCAGCGATACAGGGGGCTATCAGCCCCAGCATTTT
TRBV7-9	.	TRBD1	TRBJ1-1	CASSADRVRTEAFF	TGTGCCAGCAGTGCGGACAGGGTACGGACTGAAGCTTTCTTT
TRBV29-1	few	.	TRBJ2-3	CSVAYLRGDTQYF	TGCAGCGTTGCCTACCTCCGGGGGGATACGCAGTATTTT
TRBV7-6	.	TRBD2	TRBJ2-2	CASSLGLAGGTGELFF	TGTGCCAGCAGCTTGGGGCTAGCGGGAGGCACCGGGGAGCTGTTTTTT
TRBV19	.	TRBD1	TRBJ1-2	CASSIATDRGKDGYTF	TGTGCCAGTAGTATTGCAACGGACAGGGGGAAGGATGGCTACACCTTC
TRBV18	.	TRBD1	TRBJ2-3	CASSPPGTGGTTDTQYF	TGTGCCAGCTCACCACCAGGGACAGGGGGAACTACAGATACGCAGTATTTT
TRBV5-1	.	.	TRBJ1-1	CASSLALGVRNTEAFF	TGCGCCAGCAGCTTGGCCTTAGGGGTCAGGAACACTGAAGCTTTCTTT
TRBV29-1	.	.	TRBJ1-1	CSVNGGNTEAFF	TGCAGCGTTAATGGAGGGAACACTGAAGCTTTCTTT
TRBV5-1	.	.	TRBJ1-1	CASRPDSPGAEAFF	TGCGCCAGCAGACCGGACAGCCCCGGGGCTGAAGCTTTCTTT